This T cell receptor (beta chain) was sequenced during a study of PD-1 blockade in classical Hodgkin lymphoma. About the study: On a schedule of every 2 weeks, patients received nivolumab 3 mg/kg intravenously.

By frequency in the sample, this clone is large. Measured with immunoSEQ multiplex PCR; TCRdb has only the in-frame clones, and not every one. The sample includes tens of thousands of clones, more than 60% seen only once; the top ten take 7.5% to 10%. The germline V gene encodes CDR1 MGHRA and CDR2 YSYEKL. J was trimmed by 10 bases and V by 0 bases; bases with no gene match: 8. The length of the CDR3 is 16 residues. The sample's time point: cycle 4 day 1 (C4D1), after more than 5 weeks of nivolumab. All trial patients relapsed after autologous stem cell transplantation. When best responses were assessed, they were complete response, partial response or progressive disease.

The material was peripheral blood mononuclear cells (PBMCs), obtained before the fourth cycle of nivolumab. This TCR was sampled from a human donor with classical Hodgkin lymphoma. V and J are TRBV4-1 and TRBJ1-5; 11 nucleotides align to TRBD1. CDR3 nucleotide sequence: TGCGCCAGCAGCCAAGATACGGGGGACAGGGGGATTCCCCAGCATTTT. This translates into CASSQDTGDRGIPQHF.